This entry features one T cell receptor beta chain sequence. What it binds is unknown. V gave up 9 bases and J gave up 5 bases, with 15 bases separating them. The germline V gene has CDR1 MNHEY and CDR2 SMNVEV (reference sequence). CDR3 length: 13 residues. Method: immunoSEQ multiplex PCR; TCRdb's copy keeps in-frame clones and lacks some. This table holds over 100,000 clones, 90% found once. This record comes from a study of T cell responses to AZD1222 COVID-19 vaccine. Study results and caveats: CD4 TCRs associated with vaccination spanned spike, dominating at 160-218 and 743-854.

The receptor comes from an adult in good health. V usage is TRBV27 and J usage is TRBJ2-3; TRBD2 is a possible D gene (6 bases). The source material was peripheral blood, sampled on day 0 of AZD1222 vaccination. The DNA for the CDR3 is TGTGCCAGTGCTTCCCGGGAGAGAGATACGCAGTATTTT. It translates to CASASRERDTQYF.